This T cell receptor beta chain is from a study of T cell changes during pregnancy in multiple sclerosis. Germline V lookup: CDR1 MDHEN, CDR2 SYDVKM. The CDR3 consists of 16 residues. The trim removed 5 bases at V and 1 base at J, leaving 2 bases unmatched. TCRdb's table, derived via immunoSEQ multiplex PCR, lists solely in-frame clones and lacks some. The sample yields around 79,000 clones, about 89% seen once. Sequencing used CD4+ T cells from peripheral blood mononuclear cells, obtained in the second trimester of pregnancy. The receptor was isolated from a female donor with multiple sclerosis, enrolled in a pregnancy study. V gene TRBV28 combines with J gene TRBJ2-2; 12 nucleotides line up with TRBD2. CDR3 loop: CASSASGRGNTGELFF. The DNA for the CDR3 is TGTGCCAGCAGTGCTAGCGGGAGGGGGAACACCGGGGAGCTGTTTTTT.